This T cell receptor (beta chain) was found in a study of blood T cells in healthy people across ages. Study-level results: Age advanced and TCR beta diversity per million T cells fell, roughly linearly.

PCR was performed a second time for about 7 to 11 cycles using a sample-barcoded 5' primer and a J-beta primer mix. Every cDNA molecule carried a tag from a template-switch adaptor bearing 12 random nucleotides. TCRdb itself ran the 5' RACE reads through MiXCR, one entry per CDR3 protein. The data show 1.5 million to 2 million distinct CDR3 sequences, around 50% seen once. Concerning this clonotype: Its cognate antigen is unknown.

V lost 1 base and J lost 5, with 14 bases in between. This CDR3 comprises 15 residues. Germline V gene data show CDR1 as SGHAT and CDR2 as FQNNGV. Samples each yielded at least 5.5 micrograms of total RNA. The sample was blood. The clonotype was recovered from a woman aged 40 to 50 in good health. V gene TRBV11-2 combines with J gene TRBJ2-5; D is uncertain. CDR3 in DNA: TGTGCCAGCAGCTTAGTCGGAGTCCCTTCTGAGACCCAGTACTTC. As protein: CASSLVGVPSETQYF.